These 31 T cell receptor beta chains share one sample of origin, sequenced in a study of blood T cell repertoires in COVID-19. Sequencing used immunoSEQ multiplex PCR; TCRdb keeps in-frame clones, though not all of them. The sample has roughly 70,000 clones, nearly 90% seen once. The material sequenced was peripheral blood. These TCRs come from a man between 70 and 80 years old with acute or convalescent COVID-19.

J is TRBJ2-2 and V is TRBV30; possible D gene TRBD2, 6 bases. CDR3 length: 18 amino acids. V was clipped by 1 base and J by 1 base, with 19 bases between them. Looked up from germline, CDR1 is GTSNPN and CDR2 is SVGIG (reference sequence). The CDR3 DNA is TGTGCCTGGAGTGCAGGGAGGCAGTACTATCAGAACACCGGGGAGCTGTTTTTT. Encoded protein: CAWSAGRQYYQNTGELFF.

This clone appeared a single time. The V gene is TRBV27, the J gene TRBJ1-1; 7 bases align to TRBD1. The V gene's germline CDR1 is MNHEY and CDR2 SMNVEV (reference sequence). The CDR3 contains 14 residues. V was clipped by 3 bases and J by 5 bases; unmatched bases: 6. In DNA form, the CDR3 reads TGTGCCAGCAGTTTGGTTACAGGGGCTACTGAAGCTTTCTTT. Translated, it gives CASSLVTGATEAFF.

There are many counts of this clone. The chain uses TRBV7-3 and TRBJ2-3; TRBD1 is a possible D gene (6 bases). Trimming stripped 1 base from V and 1 base from J, with 21 bases between. Germline CDR1 is SGHTA and CDR2 is FQGTGA. The CDR3 sequence is 19 residues long. CDR3: CASSLNPAGSPGGTDTQYF. CDR3 nucleotide sequence: TGTGCCAGCAGCTTAAACCCCGCCGGGTCCCCAGGGGGCACAGATACGCAGTATTTT.

The chain combines TRBV19 with TRBJ1-2; perhaps TRBD1 as D (6 bases). CDR1 is LNHDA and CDR2 is SQIVND in the germline V gene (reference sequence). Trimming removed 7 bases from V and 8 bases from J, with 20 bases in between. This CDR3 is built from 14 residues. CDR3 coding DNA: TGTGCCAGTACGACACGGGACACCATTCGGGGCTACACCTTC. Amino acids: CASTTRDTIRGYTF.

The V and J genes are TRBV5-1 and TRBJ2-3; possible D gene TRBD1, 6 bases. Germline V CDR1 and CDR2: SGHRS, YFSETQ. The CDR3 length is 14 residues. Trimming removed 3 bases at V and 2 bases at J, with 10 bases between. The CDR3 is CASSSWTDTDTQYF. DNA of the CDR3: TGCGCCAGCAGCTCCTGGACAGACACAGATACGCAGTATTTT. Using reference TRBV5-1 and TRBJ2-3 for the parts outside the CDR3, the full variable domain is KAGVTQTPRYLIKTRGQQVTLSCSPISGHRSVSWYQQTPGQGLQFLFEYFSETQRNKGNFPGRFSGRQFSNSRSEMNVSTLELGDSALYLCASSSWTDTDTQYFGPGTRLTVL.

This chain joins TRBV5-6 and TRBJ1-4, with a possible D match to TRBD1 (6 bases). Trimming removed 4 bases at V and 8 bases at J, with 15 bases between. Germline V gene data show CDR1 as SGHDT and CDR2 as YYEEEE. This CDR3 is built from 14 residues. The DNA for the CDR3 is TGTGCCAGCAGCCTGATGGGGGCAAGAGAAAAACTGTTTTTT. Amino acid sequence: CASSLMGAREKLFF. Full variable domain (rest looked up from reference TRBV5-6 and TRBJ1-4): DAGVTQSPTHLIKTRGQQVTLRCSPKSGHDTVSWYQQALGQGPQFIFQYYEEEERQRGNFPDRFSGHQFPNYSSELNVNALLLGDSALYLCASSLMGAREKLFFGSGTQLSVL.

CDR3 sequence reads: CASSERGGDQPQHF. The CDR3, as DNA: TGCGCCAGCAGCGAAAGGGGGGGGGATCAGCCCCAGCATTTT. The chain joins TRBV4-1 to TRBJ1-5; a possible D gene is TRBD1 (6 bases). The V and J ends lost 5 bases and 5 bases respectively, with 13 bases between them. The CDR3 contains 14 residues. In germline, CDR1 is MGHRA, CDR2 YSYEKL.

This chain joins TRBV5-1 and TRBJ1-2; 7 bases align to TRBD1. V dropped 1 base and J dropped 8; count of bases not matched to a gene: 5. This CDR3 comprises 13 residues. Germline V gene sequence: CDR1 SGHRS, CDR2 YFSETQ. The CDR3 loop is CASSLNRGQGYTF. As DNA, the CDR3 is TGCGCCAGCAGCTTGAACAGGGGTCAAGGCTACACCTTC.

The genes are TRBV6-1 and TRBJ2-5; possibly TRBD1 for D (6 bases). Germline CDR1 and CDR2: MNHNS and SASEGT. The germline V and J ends were trimmed by 1 base and 4 bases, with 13 bases remaining between them. CDR3 size: 15 residues. The CDR3 here is CASSEEGQFVETQYF. CDR3 sequence (DNA): TGTGCCAGCAGTGAAGAAGGACAGTTCGTAGAGACCCAGTACTTC.

For the CDR3, the DNA is TGTGCCAGCAGCTTAAGTTCCGGGAACACTGAAGCTTTCTTT. This translates into CASSLSSGNTEAFF. The chain is built from TRBV7-3 and TRBJ1-1; D call uncertain. Germline V gene sequence: CDR1 SGHTA, CDR2 FQGTGA. This CDR3 comprises 14 residues. V lost 1 base to trimming and J lost 1 base, with 7 bases between them.

The V gene is TRBV19, the J gene TRBJ2-7, with TRBD1 matching 7 bases. The trim removed 4 bases at V and 6 bases at J, leaving 9 bases unmatched. Germline CDR1 and CDR2: LNHDA and SQIVND (reference sequence). The CDR3 extends over 14 amino acids. The CDR3: CASSRQGLRVEQYF. The DNA of the CDR3 is TGTGCCAGTAGTAGACAGGGCCTTCGCGTCGAGCAGTACTTC. The variable domain in full, with the rest retrieved from reference TRBV19 and TRBJ2-7, is DGGITQSPKYLFRKEGQNVTLSCEQNLNHDAMYWYRQDPGQGLRLIYYSQIVNDFQKGDIAEGYSVSREKKESFPLTVTSAQKNPTAFYLCASSRQGLRVEQYFGPGTRLTVT.

V is TRBV5-4 and J is TRBJ2-7; 7 bases match TRBD1. The CDR3 is 15 amino acids. Trimming removed 3 bases from V and 1 base from J; junction bases left unmatched: 7. Germline V lookup: CDR1 SGHNT, CDR2 YYREEE (reference sequence). In DNA, the CDR3 is TGTGCCAGCAGCTCCCTAAGACAGGGATCCTACGAGCAGTACTTC. It yields the protein CASSSLRQGSYEQYF.

The rearrangement joins TRBV7-9 to TRBJ2-3; a weak D match, TRBD1 (6 bases). V was pared by 5 bases and J by 2 bases, with 23 bases between. The V gene's germline CDR1 is SEHNR and CDR2 FQNEAQ (reference sequence). The CDR3 contains 18 residues. The CDR3 DNA reads TGTGCCAGCAGCCCTAGGAGGTCAGGGGAAACTTTCACAGATACGCAGTATTTT. Protein product: CASSPRRSGETFTDTQYF.

The rearrangement joins TRBV29-1 to TRBJ1-5; 9 bases match TRBD1. CDR3 length equals 13 residues. The V segment lost 5 bases and the J segment 7 bases; nucleotides outside the gene matches: 6. Germline CDR1 and CDR2: SQVTM and ANQGSEA. CDR3 amino acids: CSVTTGQGQPQHF. For the CDR3, the DNA is TGCAGCGTTACGACTGGACAGGGGCAGCCCCAGCATTTT.

As DNA, the CDR3 is TGCGCCAGCAGCTACGACAGGGGGACCTACGAGCAGTACTTC. It translates to CASSYDRGTYEQYF. The chain joins TRBV4-1 to TRBJ2-7, with 9 bases aligning to TRBD1. CDR3 size: 14 residues. Germline V gene sequence: CDR1 MGHRA, CDR2 YSYEKL. The J segment lost 2 bases and the V segment lost 5 bases, leaving 4 bases of the junction unmatched.

The chain recombines TRBV9 with TRBJ1-4; maybe TRBD1 (5 bases). This CDR3 contains 14 residues. The germline V gene has CDR1 SGDLS and CDR2 YYNGEE. Trimming stripped 3 bases from V and 8 bases from J, with 14 bases between. CDR3 loop: CASSANTGGEKLFF. CDR3 bases: TGTGCCAGCAGCGCCAATACAGGAGGGGAAAAACTGTTTTTT.

The V gene is TRBV6-2 or TRBV6-3, the J gene TRBJ2-7, with D possibly TRBD2 on 6 matching bases. Germline CDR1 reads MNHEY; CDR2 reads SVGEGT. The CDR3 has 15 residues. V gave up 4 bases and J gave up 0 bases, with 13 bases separating them. The CDR3: CASSLAGRFSYEQYF. In nucleotides, the CDR3 is TGTGCCAGCAGTTTGGCCGGGAGATTCTCCTACGAGCAGTACTTC.

This clone has just a few counts. The gene calls are TRBV28 and TRBJ1-2; the D gene is possibly TRBD1 (5 bases). The CDR3 runs to 12 residues. CDR1 is MDHEN and CDR2 is SYDVKM in the germline V gene. V lost 4 bases to trimming and J lost 2 bases, with 5 bases between them. The CDR3 nucleotides are TGTGCCAGCAGTTCAGGGAACTATGGCTACACCTTC. The encoded protein is CASSSGNYGYTF.

The J gene is TRBJ1-2, the V gene TRBV6-2 or TRBV6-3; D not resolved. Germline V lookup: CDR1 MNHEY, CDR2 SVGEGT. V was clipped by 3 bases and J by 8 bases, with 13 bases between them. The CDR3 has 13 residues. In DNA form, the CDR3 reads TGTGCCAGCAGTTATAGAGGAGGGATAGGCTACACCTTC. Its protein is CASSYRGGIGYTF.

The rearrangement links TRBV15 to TRBJ2-5, with 10 bases matching TRBD1. This CDR3 has 16 residues. Germline values: CDR1 LNHNV, CDR2 YYDKDF (reference sequence). Unmatched junction bases numbered 14, after V lost 8 bases and J lost 5 bases. The CDR3 reads CATRGTGTGVVETQYF. CDR3 nucleotides: TGTGCCACCCGCGGGACGGGGACAGGGGTGGTGGAGACCCAGTACTTC.

CDR3 nucleotide sequence: TGTGCCAGCAGTTCAGACAGGGCTCGCAATCAGCCCCAGCATTTT. Its protein is CASSSDRARNQPQHF. J is TRBJ1-5 and V is TRBV6-5; 7 nucleotides align to TRBD1. CDR1 and CDR2 from the germline V gene are MNHEY and SVGAGI. With 4 bases clipped from V and 2 bases from J, the junction kept 5 bases outside the gene matches. CDR3 size: 15 residues.

The CDR3 bases are TGTGCCAGCAGCTTAGCGAACAGGCCTGGCCAAGAGACCCAGTACTTC. It translates to CASSLANRPGQETQYF. This chain links TRBV7-2 with TRBJ2-5; maybe TRBD1 (5 bases). Germline CDR1 SGHTA, CDR2 FQGNSA. This CDR3 is 16 amino acids long. With 0 bases removed from V and 1 base from J, the gap between germline ends came to 12 bases.

The chain carries TRBV18 and TRBJ2-7, with a weak D call TRBD2 (5 bases). V was cut by 4 bases and J by 5 bases, with 15 bases left in between. Germline V gene lookup returns CDR1 KGHSH and CDR2 LQKENI. This CDR3 spans 14 amino acids. The CDR3 here is CASSLQRMGNEQYF. Here the CDR3 DNA reads TGTGCCAGCTCACTTCAGCGGATGGGGAACGAGCAGTACTTC.

This clone was observed once. This chain links TRBV5-1 with TRBJ2-1, with TRBD1 identical over 7 bases. The J segment lost 4 bases and the V segment lost 2 bases, leaving 6 bases of the junction unmatched. CDR1 SGHRS and CDR2 YFSETQ come from the germline V gene. The CDR3 length is 15 residues. CDR3 in DNA: TGCGCCAGCAGCTTCGTGGCAGGGGGTTACAATGAGCAGTTCTTC. Translating it yields CASSFVAGGYNEQFF.

As DNA, the CDR3 is TGTGCCAGCAGTTCCCGCTCGGGGGGCGGGACCGGGGAGCTGTTTTTT. Residues: CASSSRSGGGTGELFF. This chain links TRBV6-5 with TRBJ2-2; a weak D match, TRBD2 (7 bases). Germline lookup yields CDR1 MNHEY and CDR2 SVGAGI. Trimming took 4 bases from V and 5 from J, leaving 17 bases between them. This CDR3 has 16 residues.

J is TRBJ2-5 and V is TRBV27, with a weak D call TRBD2 (6 bases). V shed 1 base and J shed 4 bases, with 16 bases lying between them. CDR3 length: 16 residues. CDR1 is MNHEY, CDR2 SMNVEV, per germline (reference sequence). The CDR3 here is CASSLFSGPPGETQYF. The CDR3 coding sequence is TGTGCCAGCAGTTTATTTAGCGGCCCCCCCGGAGAGACCCAGTACTTC.

The table lists this clone with a few counts. The chain recombines TRBV12-3 or TRBV12-4 with TRBJ1-5; possibly TRBD1 for D (5 bases). Trimming stripped 7 bases from V and 6 bases from J, with 13 bases between. This CDR3 is built from 13 residues. CDR3 sequence: CASTMGGSQPQHF. The CDR3 DNA is TGTGCCAGCACAATGGGGGGGAGTCAGCCCCAGCATTTT.

The gene calls are TRBV7-8 and TRBJ2-7; a possible D gene is TRBD2 (5 bases). This CDR3 is built from 16 residues. CDR1 is SGHVS, CDR2 FQNEAQ, per germline. Trimming stripped 0 bases from V and 6 bases from J, with 18 bases between. The CDR3 spells CASSLAAETWAGEQYF. The CDR3 coding sequence is TGTGCCAGCAGCTTAGCGGCAGAGACCTGGGCGGGCGAGCAGTACTTC.

The J gene is TRBJ2-3, the V gene TRBV28; no definite D call. CDR3 size: 11 residues. Germline assignment: CDR1 MDHEN and CDR2 SYDVKM. V lost 5 bases to trimming and J lost 4 bases, with 4 bases between them. CDR3 nucleotides: TGTGCCAGCAGTCCATCAGATACGCAGTATTTT. This encodes CASSPSDTQYF.

This clone came up once. The rearrangement joins TRBV7-9 to TRBJ1-6, with 8 bases aligning to TRBD1. J gave up 10 bases and V 5 bases, and 7 bases lay outside the gene matches. This CDR3 comprises 14 residues. In germline, CDR1 is SEHNR, CDR2 FQNEAQ (reference sequence). DNA for the CDR3: TGTGCCAGCAGCCCCGGACAGGGTGGCTCACCCCTCCACTTT. This translates into CASSPGQGGSPLHF.

This chain uses TRBV6-5 with TRBJ1-1; TRBD1 agrees at 7 bases. Germline V gives CDR1 MNHEY, CDR2 SVGAGI. The junction had 4 bases not matched to a gene; V was cut back by 2 bases and J by 1 base. The CDR3 is made up of 15 amino acids. The CDR3 sequence is CASSYRHRGNTEAFF. In DNA, the CDR3 is TGTGCCAGCAGTTACAGGCACAGGGGGAACACTGAAGCTTTCTTT.